Shown below are 24 T cell receptor beta chains from a single sample sequenced in a study of follicular helper T cells after annual influenza vaccination. Documented time point: 2015-2016 season, pre-vaccination. This table comes from immunoSEQ multiplex PCR, and its TCRdb copy is limited to in-frame clones, with some not included. The data hold roughly 15,000 clones, with about four fifths observed a single time. This specimen consisted of CXCR5- memory CD4+ T cells sorted from blood, obtained on the day of influenza vaccination. These receptors all come from an adult who received the influenza vaccine.

The chain recombines TRBV10-2 with TRBJ1-2, with 12 positions matching TRBD1. V shed 3 bases and J 5 bases; nucleotides not matched to a gene: 4. This CDR3 is built from 15 residues. The germline gives CDR1 WSHSY, CDR2 SAAADI. CDR3 protein: CASSEGTGGRYGYTF. CDR3 nucleotide sequence: TGCGCCAGCAGTGAAGGGACAGGGGGCAGATATGGCTACACCTTC.

The chain uses TRBV10-1 and TRBJ1-6; D might be TRBD1 (5 bases). The CDR3 sequence is 14 residues long. Looked up from germline, CDR1 is WNHNN and CDR2 is SYGVQD (reference sequence). Trimming cost V 5 bases and J 7 bases, with 12 bases left between them. CDR3 nucleotides: TGCGCCAGCAGTACGGGGGTGCGAAATTCACCCCTCCACTTT. It is translated as CASSTGVRNSPLHF.

This chain links TRBV9 with TRBJ1-2; D unclear. This CDR3 is 14 amino acids long. The germline V gene encodes CDR1 SGDLS and CDR2 YYNGEE. V was cut by 9 bases and J by 0 bases, with 15 bases left in between. The CDR3 DNA follows: TGTGCCACCGGAGAAGCCGATCCTAACTATGGCTACACCTTC. Encoded protein: CATGEADPNYGYTF. Combining the CDR3 with reference TRBV9 and TRBJ1-2 gives the whole variable domain DSGVTQTPKHLITATGQRVTLRCSPRSGDLSVYWYQQSLDQGLQFLIQYYNGEERAKGNILERFSAQQFPDLHSELNLSSLELGDSALYFCATGEADPNYGYTFGSGTRLTVV.

J is TRBJ2-2 and V is TRBV9; TRBD1 matches at 8 bases. The CDR3 has 16 amino acids. V lost 4 bases, J lost 6 bases, and 11 bases stayed unmatched. Germline V gene data show CDR1 as SGDLS and CDR2 as YYNGEE. CDR3 in amino acids: CASSHKTTGEAGELFF. The CDR3 DNA reads as TGTGCCAGCAGCCACAAGACGACAGGGGAAGCCGGGGAGCTGTTTTTT.

The CDR3 reads CASSLGPNKSDYTF. The CDR3 nucleotides read TGCGCCAGCAGCTTGGGGCCCAACAAAAGCGACTACACCTTC. The chain recombines TRBV5-1 with TRBJ1-2, with D unclear. The CDR3 has 14 amino acids. Germline V gene sequence: CDR1 SGHRS, CDR2 YFSETQ. The V end lost 0 bases, the J end lost 10 bases, and 16 bases lay between the germline ends.

This chain uses TRBV5-4 with TRBJ2-5; 10 bases map to TRBD2. Trimming took 4 bases from V and 0 from J; bases not matched to a gene: 9. This CDR3 contains 17 residues. Germline-derived CDR1 and CDR2 are SGHNT and YYREEE (reference sequence). This CDR3 reads CASSPPSGGANQETQYF. In DNA, the CDR3 is TGTGCCAGCAGCCCCCCCAGCGGGGGGGCTAACCAAGAGACCCAGTACTTC.

The chain recombines TRBV19 with TRBJ2-1; a possible D gene is TRBD1 (6 bases). V was trimmed by 10 bases and J by 1 base, leaving 11 bases between them. The CDR3 consists of 13 residues. CDR1 is LNHDA, CDR2 SQIVND, per germline (reference sequence). CDR3 nucleotides: TGTGCCACCCGGGACACATCCTACAATGAGCAGTTCTTC. It codes for CATRDTSYNEQFF. Full variable domain (missing parts from reference TRBV19 and TRBJ2-1): DGGITQSPKYLFRKEGQNVTLSCEQNLNHDAMYWYRQDPGQGLRLIYYSQIVNDFQKGDIAEGYSVSREKKESFPLTVTSAQKNPTAFYLCATRDTSYNEQFFGPGTRLTVL.

The chain has TRBV19 and TRBJ1-5; D ambiguous. Trimming stripped 5 bases from V and 2 bases from J, with 13 bases between. The germline V gene has CDR1 LNHDA and CDR2 SQIVND (reference sequence). This CDR3 has 15 amino acids. CDR3 nucleotides: TGTGCCAGTAGTGCTGGCGGATCGGGCAATCAGCCCCAGCATTTT. Amino acid sequence: CASSAGGSGNQPQHF.

The J gene is TRBJ1-2, the V gene TRBV29-1; D is possibly TRBD1 (5 bases). Per the germline V gene, CDR1 is SQVTM and CDR2 is ANQGSEA. The V gene lost 3 bases and the J gene lost 2 bases, with 13 bases spanning the gap. CDR3 length: 14 residues. The CDR3 nucleotides are TGCAGCGTTGAGGCCAGGGCGGGGAACTATGGCTACACCTTC. It encodes CSVEARAGNYGYTF.

This clone was counted between two and nine times. For the CDR3, the DNA is TGCGCCAGCAGCTCTAATAATCTGCGGGAGCAGTACTTC. Its translation: CASSSNNLREQYF. This chain joins TRBV5-1 and TRBJ2-7; no firm D call. Germline lookup yields CDR1 SGHRS and CDR2 YFSETQ. V shed 3 bases and J shed 7 bases, with 14 bases lying between them. This CDR3 contains 13 residues.

The genes are TRBV29-1 and TRBJ2-7, with 8 bases matching TRBD1. V lost 7 bases to trimming and J lost 1 base; unmatched junction nucleotides: 9. There are 14 residues in the CDR3. Looked up from germline, CDR1 is SQVTM and CDR2 is ANQGSEA. CDR3 DNA: TGCAGCGGGATCCGGGACAGGCTGTCCTACGAGCAGTACTTC. Translating gives CSGIRDRLSYEQYF.

This chain links TRBV7-2 with TRBJ1-5; D unclear. This CDR3 is 15 amino acids long. V was shortened by 3 bases and J by 0 bases, with 9 bases between the two germline ends. In germline, CDR1 is SGHTA, CDR2 FQGNSA. CDR3 nucleotide sequence: TGTGCCAGCAGCTTCTATGGCGATAGCAATCAGCCCCAGCATTTT. Protein: CASSFYGDSNQPQHF.

CDR3 DNA sequence: TGTGCCAGCAGCCCCCCGAGGGAAGATACGCAGTATTTT. Protein sequence: CASSPPREDTQYF. This chain links TRBV7-8 with TRBJ2-3, with D possibly TRBD2 on 5 matching bases. This CDR3 contains 13 residues. Germline V lookup: CDR1 SGHVS, CDR2 FQNEAQ. The ends were cut back, 5 bases at V and 5 bases at J, with 11 bases in the middle.

The rearrangement links TRBV18 to TRBJ2-1; no clear D. This CDR3 is 11 amino acids long. Trimming removed 3 bases at V and 7 bases at J, with 4 bases between. The germline CDR1 and CDR2 sequences are KGHSH and LQKENI. CDR3 amino acids: CASSPINEQFF. The CDR3 coding sequence is TGTGCCAGCTCACCCATAAATGAGCAGTTCTTC.

V is TRBV28 and J is TRBJ2-1; TRBD1 agrees at 7 bases. J gave up 3 bases and V 5 bases, and 13 bases lay outside the gene matches. This CDR3 spans 17 amino acids. The germline CDR1 and CDR2 sequences are MDHEN and SYDVKM. CDR3 protein: CASSLPKGALVYNEQFF. CDR3 sequence (DNA): TGTGCCAGCAGTCTCCCGAAGGGGGCCTTAGTCTACAATGAGCAGTTCTTC.

The V gene is TRBV28, the J gene TRBJ1-5; 8 bases are a match to TRBD1. Germline trimming cut 5 bases from V and 12 bases from J; bases unmatched to any gene: 9. The length of the CDR3 is 13 residues. Looked up from germline, CDR1 is MDHEN and CDR2 is SYDVKM. The chain's CDR3 is CASSGGQGRIQHF. The DNA for the CDR3 is TGTGCCAGCAGTGGCGGACAGGGTAGGATCCAGCATTTT.

This clone was counted once. For the CDR3, the DNA is TGCGCCAGCAGCTTAGCGGGGGGCGCAGATACGCAGTATTTT. Protein: CASSLAGGADTQYF. The V gene is TRBV5-1, the J gene TRBJ2-3; the match to TRBD2 covers 9 bases. The CDR3 contains 14 residues. CDR1 is SGHRS and CDR2 is YFSETQ in the germline V gene. V lost 2 bases and J lost 4; bases outside the gene matches: 2.

The chain employs TRBV29-1 and TRBJ2-3; a possible D gene is TRBD1 (6 bases). Deletions cut 7 bases from V and 2 bases from J, with 10 bases between. The CDR3 is made up of 12 amino acids. Germline assignment: CDR1 SQVTM and CDR2 ANQGSEA. The CDR3 spells CSGTGLTDTQYF. The DNA of the CDR3 is TGCAGCGGAACAGGGCTCACAGATACGCAGTATTTT.

V and J are TRBV7-2 and TRBJ2-7; 7 positions match TRBD2. V lost 1 base and J lost 3; bases outside the gene matches: 6. The V gene's germline CDR1 is SGHTA and CDR2 FQGNSA. The CDR3 covers 15 residues. The CDR3 loop is CASSLVPGGSYEQYF. CDR3 nucleotides: TGTGCCAGCAGCTTAGTCCCGGGGGGTAGCTACGAGCAGTACTTC.

J is TRBJ1-6 and V is TRBV6-5, with D possibly matching TRBD1 (5 bases). CDR1 is MNHEY, CDR2 SVGAGI, per germline. V lost 5 bases, J lost 4 bases, and 9 bases lay in between. This CDR3 comprises 14 residues. The CDR3 DNA reads as TGTGCCAGCAGTGCGGGACCTTATAATTCACCCCTCCACTTT. This translates into CASSAGPYNSPLHF.

This chain joins TRBV30 and TRBJ2-3; 9 nucleotides agree with TRBD2. With V trimmed by 1 base and J by 5 bases, 10 bases remained unmatched. This CDR3 comprises 16 residues. CDR1 GTSNPN and CDR2 SVGIG come from the germline V gene (reference sequence). The CDR3 sequence: CAWSGSSGGRVDTQYF. In DNA form, the CDR3 reads TGTGCCTGGAGTGGTTCCAGCGGGGGGAGAGTAGATACGCAGTATTTT.

The V and J genes are TRBV4-1 and TRBJ2-3, with a tentative D call TRBD2 (6 bases). V was cut by 4 bases and J by 6 bases, with 23 bases left in between. Germline CDR1 is MGHRA and CDR2 is YSYEKL. This CDR3 contains 17 residues. CDR3 region: CASSRSGLRDYSDTQYF. Here the CDR3 DNA reads TGCGCCAGCAGCCGCTCGGGACTGCGCGATTATTCTGATACGCAGTATTTT.

The sample holds a few counts of this clone. The chain couples TRBV2 to TRBJ1-6; D gene uncertain. Trimming left V 6 bases short and J 6 bases short, with 15 bases between. The CDR3 length is 15 residues. The germline gives CDR1 SNHLY, CDR2 FYNNEI. The CDR3 protein is CASSKADRVNSPLHF. The CDR3 DNA reads as TGTGCCAGCAGCAAAGCGGACCGGGTTAATTCACCCCTCCACTTT.

The rearrangement uses TRBV29-1 and TRBJ2-7, with D possibly being TRBD2 (6 bases). The germline CDR1 and CDR2 sequences are SQVTM and ANQGSEA. The CDR3 is made up of 14 amino acids. Trimming shortened V by 7 bases and J by 3 bases, and 19 bases separated the two germline ends. Here the CDR3 reads CSGPWGLRSYEQYF. The CDR3 region has the DNA TGCAGCGGTCCTTGGGGACTCAGGAGCTACGAGCAGTACTTC.